The 32 T cell receptor beta chains below come from one sample, sequenced in a study of human thymus T cells. The data were produced by immunoSEQ multiplex PCR, yet TCRdb's version contains in-frame clones alone and is incomplete. The table shows approximately 46,000 clones, with roughly 94% occurring only once. Sequencing was performed on blood. The receptors originated from a girl in the first two years of life with a congenital heart defect but otherwise immunologically healthy.

The table lists this clone with a count of one. This rearrangement joins TRBV6-1 to TRBJ1-1; D unclear. Trimming pared 2 bases from V and 7 bases from J, leaving 11 bases between. This CDR3 spans 13 amino acids. CDR1 MNHNS and CDR2 SASEGT come from the germline V gene. The CDR3: CASSETSGSEAFF. For the CDR3, the DNA is TGTGCCAGCAGTGAAACCTCGGGGAGTGAAGCTTTCTTT.

J is TRBJ2-6 and V is TRBV4-3, with D perhaps being TRBD1 or TRBD2 (5 bases each). This CDR3 is built from 16 residues. The ends were cut back, 11 bases at V and 0 bases at J, with 17 bases in the middle. Germline V gene lookup returns CDR1 LGHNA and CDR2 YSLEER. The CDR3 is CASHPGPSSGANVLTF. CDR3 coding DNA: TGCGCCTCGCACCCGGGACCGAGCTCTGGGGCCAACGTCCTGACTTTC.

The CDR3 DNA reads as TGTGCCAGCTCACCGGGACAGGACTATGGCTACACCTTC. The encoded protein is CASSPGQDYGYTF. The genes are TRBV18 and TRBJ1-2; TRBD1 matches at 8 bases. In germline, CDR1 is KGHSH, CDR2 LQKENI. V trimming: 3 bases; J trimming: 3 bases; junction bases outside the gene matches: 0. This CDR3 has 13 amino acids. The variable domain in full, completed from reference TRBV18 and TRBJ1-2, reads NAGVMQNPRHLVRRRGQEARLRCSPMKGHSHVYWYRQLPEEGLKFMVYLQKENIIDESGMPKERFSAEFPKEGPSILRIQQVVRGDSAAYFCASSPGQDYGYTFGSGTRLTVV.

The chain couples TRBV5-1 to TRBJ2-1; TRBD2 matches 7 bases. V gave up 3 bases and J gave up 3 bases; unmatched junction bases: 6. The CDR3 loop spans 15 amino acids. CDR1 is SGHRS and CDR2 is YFSETQ in the germline V gene. The CDR3 DNA reads as TGCGCCAGCAGCTCCGTCGCGGGGGTCTACAATGAGCAGTTCTTC. It codes for CASSSVAGVYNEQFF.

This clone was detected once. This rearrangement joins TRBV28 to TRBJ2-5; no reliable D call. CDR1 MDHEN and CDR2 SYDVKM come from the germline V gene. V was clipped by 5 bases and J by 1 base, with 8 bases between them. The CDR3 is 13 amino acids. This CDR3 is CASSRLIQETQYF. CDR3 bases: TGTGCCAGCAGTCGTCTTATCCAAGAGACCCAGTACTTC.

V gene TRBV19 combines with J gene TRBJ2-3, with D tentatively TRBD2 (6 bases). The CDR3 extends over 13 amino acids. Trimming stripped 6 bases from V and 3 bases from J, with 10 bases between. Germline lookup yields CDR1 LNHDA and CDR2 SQIVND (reference sequence). CDR3 loop: CASRPTSTDTQYF. The CDR3 DNA is TGTGCCAGTAGGCCGACTAGTACAGATACGCAGTATTTT.

The V and J genes are TRBV4-2 and TRBJ2-3; 10 bases fit TRBD2. CDR3 length: 16 residues. With 1 base clipped from V and 3 bases from J, the junction kept 4 bases outside the gene matches. Germline V gene data show CDR1 as LGHNA and CDR2 as YNFKEQ. The CDR3 reads CASSQARTSGTDTQYF. As DNA, the CDR3 is TGTGCCAGCAGCCAAGCCAGGACTAGCGGAACAGATACGCAGTATTTT.

V usage is TRBV9 and J usage is TRBJ2-5; 7 nucleotides align to TRBD1. The CDR3 has 14 amino acids. V shed 1 base, J shed 2 bases, and the junction held 2 bases outside the gene matches. The germline V gene has CDR1 SGDLS and CDR2 YYNGEE. The CDR3 nucleotides read TGTGCCAGCAGCGTACAGGGGGTACAAGAGACCCAGTACTTC. This codes for CASSVQGVQETQYF. The complete variable domain, with remaining parts taken from reference TRBV9 and TRBJ2-5, reads DSGVTQTPKHLITATGQRVTLRCSPRSGDLSVYWYQQSLDQGLQFLIQYYNGEERAKGNILERFSAQQFPDLHSELNLSSLELGDSALYFCASSVQGVQETQYFGPGTRLLVL.

V and J are TRBV10-3 and TRBJ2-1; 10 bases agree with TRBD1. V shed 4 bases, J shed 12 bases, and the junction held 12 bases outside the gene matches. The CDR3 has 15 residues. CDR1 is ENHRY and CDR2 is SYGVKD in the germline V gene. CDR3 residues: CAISGGTGASFLQFF. CDR3 DNA sequence: TGTGCCATCAGTGGAGGGACAGGGGCGAGTTTTTTGCAGTTCTTC.

This chain uses TRBV5-1 with TRBJ2-7, with a possible D match to TRBD1 (6 bases). Trimming shortened V by 5 bases and J by 2 bases, and 14 bases separated the two germline ends. The CDR3 sequence is 14 residues long. From germline, CDR1 is SGHRS and CDR2 YFSETQ. The CDR3 reads CASRQTGNPYEQYF. Here the CDR3 DNA reads TGCGCCAGCAGACAAACAGGGAATCCCTACGAGCAGTACTTC. Supplemented by reference TRBV5-1 and TRBJ2-7, the full variable domain reads KAGVTQTPRYLIKTRGQQVTLSCSPISGHRSVSWYQQTPGQGLQFLFEYFSETQRNKGNFPGRFSGRQFSNSRSEMNVSTLELGDSALYLCASRQTGNPYEQYFGPGTRLTVT.

This chain joins TRBV5-1 and TRBJ2-7; a possible D gene is TRBD1 (7 bases). The V gene's germline CDR1 is SGHRS and CDR2 YFSETQ. V was trimmed by 2 bases and J by 5 bases, leaving 14 bases between them. This CDR3 has 14 residues. Here the CDR3 DNA reads TGCGCCAGCAGCTTCATCCCAGGGGGGCACGAGCAGTACTTC. This encodes CASSFIPGGHEQYF.

The V and J genes are TRBV27 and TRBJ2-5, with 7 bases matching TRBD1. Germline V gives CDR1 MNHEY, CDR2 SMNVEV (reference sequence). The J segment lost 4 bases and the V segment lost 5 bases, leaving 13 bases of the junction unmatched. The CDR3 loop spans 16 amino acids. The chain's CDR3 is CASSATGWGPGETQYF. The CDR3 bases are TGTGCCAGCAGTGCGACAGGGTGGGGCCCAGGAGAGACCCAGTACTTC.

The chain joins TRBV20-1 to TRBJ1-3; unclear D gene. The germline V and J ends were trimmed by 7 bases and 2 bases, with 6 bases remaining between them. Germline lookup yields CDR1 DFQATT and CDR2 SNEGSKA (reference sequence). The CDR3 is 11 amino acids. The CDR3 spells CSVEAGNTIYF. CDR3 coding DNA: TGCAGTGTGGAGGCTGGAAACACCATATATTTT.

The chain joins TRBV2 to TRBJ2-5; D perhaps matches TRBD1 (6 bases). There are 13 residues in the CDR3. The germline gives CDR1 SNHLY, CDR2 FYNNEI. Trimming cost V 6 bases and J 13 bases, with 21 bases left between them. CDR3 bases: TGTGCCAGCAGAGGCGACAGGCGACCCGGTTGGTACTTC. It yields the protein CASRGDRRPGWYF.

This chain connects TRBV14 to TRBJ2-7, with 7 bases that match TRBD2. V lost 1 base and J lost 6; bases outside the gene matches: 12. Germline lookup yields CDR1 SGHDN and CDR2 FVKESK. The CDR3 is made up of 16 amino acids. The CDR3 DNA reads TGTGCCAGCAGCCAAGCCCTCCGGGCGGGACTAAGCGAGCAGTACTTC. Its translation is CASSQALRAGLSEQYF. The entire variable domain, with the rest obtained from reference TRBV14 and TRBJ2-7, is as follows: EAGVTQFPSHSVIEKGQTVTLRCDPISGHDNLYWYRRVMGKEIKFLLHFVKESKQDESGMPNNRFLAERTGGTYSTLKVQPAELEDSGVYFCASSQALRAGLSEQYFGPGTRLTVT.

The chain links TRBV9 to TRBJ1-5; the D gene is possibly TRBD1 (5 bases). Germline lookup yields CDR1 SGDLS and CDR2 YYNGEE. The CDR3 is 16 residues long. Trimming left V 4 bases short and J 1 base short, with 15 bases between. CDR3 residues: CASSSPPGDSNQPQHF. The DNA for the CDR3 is TGTGCCAGCAGCTCCCCCCCGGGGGACAGCAATCAGCCCCAGCATTTT.

The rearrangement uses TRBV27 and TRBJ1-2; maybe TRBD1 (6 bases). The germline CDR1 and CDR2 sequences are MNHEY and SMNVEV (reference sequence). V lost 2 bases, J lost 2 bases, and 12 bases lay in between. The CDR3 is 15 amino acids. The CDR3 DNA reads as TGTGCCAGCAGTTTACGGGGGGGCTGGAACTATGGCTACACCTTC. Its protein is CASSLRGGWNYGYTF.

The count of this clone is one. Here the CDR3 DNA reads TGTGCCAGCAGCTTCGGGACAGGGAGGTCAAATCAGCCCCAGCATTTT. It yields the protein CASSFGTGRSNQPQHF. The V and J genes are TRBV5-6 and TRBJ1-5; the match to TRBD1 covers 9 bases. The trim removed 2 bases at V and 4 bases at J, leaving 7 bases unmatched. Germline V gives CDR1 SGHDT, CDR2 YYEEEE. The CDR3 consists of 16 residues.

In its sample, this clone was seen once. The CDR3 region is CASSFSGRGNEQFF. In DNA form, the CDR3 reads TGCGCCAGCAGCTTTAGCGGGAGAGGGAATGAGCAGTTCTTC. The chain links TRBV5-1 to TRBJ2-1; TRBD2 matches at 9 bases. The V and J ends lost 2 bases and 7 bases, in that order; junction bases with no gene match: 4. The CDR3 covers 14 residues. Germline assignment: CDR1 SGHRS and CDR2 YFSETQ.

The CDR3: CASSLQRLPWSYEQYF. CDR3 DNA: TGTGCCAGCAGTCTTCAGAGACTACCGTGGTCCTACGAGCAGTACTTC. V gene TRBV28 combines with J gene TRBJ2-7, with D perhaps TRBD2 (5 bases). The length of the CDR3 is 16 residues. CDR1 is MDHEN and CDR2 is SYDVKM in the germline V gene. Trimming took 5 bases from V and 1 from J, leaving 18 bases between them.

This chain uses TRBV19 with TRBJ2-3; D is unresolved. V lost 1 base to trimming and J lost 1 base, with 6 bases between them. Germline CDR1 is LNHDA and CDR2 is SQIVND (reference sequence). This CDR3 is 14 amino acids long. CDR3 sequence: CASSIGQGTDTQYF. DNA for the CDR3: TGTGCCAGTAGTATAGGGCAGGGCACAGATACGCAGTATTTT.

The chain has TRBV6-4 and TRBJ2-5, with D maybe TRBD1 (5 bases). The germline gives CDR1 MRHNA, CDR2 SNTAGT. The V and J ends lost 7 bases and 3 bases respectively, with 6 bases between them. The CDR3 consists of 11 residues. The CDR3 coding sequence is TGTGCCAGCACAGGGAAAGAGACCCAGTACTTC. Translation gives CASTGKETQYF.

This clone was detected once. V is TRBV18 and J is TRBJ2-5; tentative D call: TRBD1 (6 bases). The CDR3 runs 14 residues. Germline CDR1 is KGHSH and CDR2 is LQKENI. With 8 bases removed from V and 3 bases from J, the gap between germline ends came to 16 bases. The CDR3: CASRTDRLKETQYF. The CDR3 bases are TGTGCCAGCCGAACCGACAGGCTGAAAGAGACCCAGTACTTC.

This clone appeared a single time. This rearrangement joins TRBV5-4 to TRBJ2-1; tentatively, D is TRBD1 (6 bases). The CDR3 is 14 amino acids. Trimming pared 4 bases from V and 5 bases from J, leaving 13 bases between. Germline-derived CDR1 and CDR2 are SGHNT and YYREEE (reference sequence). The chain's CDR3 is CASSATGLNNEQFF. The CDR3, as DNA: TGTGCCAGCAGCGCTACAGGGCTCAACAATGAGCAGTTCTTC.

V usage is TRBV6-5 and J usage is TRBJ2-2; possible D gene TRBD1, 6 bases. The V and J ends lost 5 bases and 7 bases respectively, with 17 bases between them. The CDR3 sequence is 15 residues long. The germline V gene has CDR1 MNHEY and CDR2 SVGAGI. The DNA for the CDR3 is TGTGCCAGCAGTCGGACAGTCCCGGGCGGCGGGGAGCTGTTTTTT. It codes for CASSRTVPGGGELFF.

The V call is TRBV7-2, the J call TRBJ2-1; no clear D gene. V was trimmed by 2 bases and J by 0 bases, leaving 14 bases between them. CDR1 and CDR2 from the germline V gene are SGHTA and FQGNSA. There are 17 residues in the CDR3. DNA for the CDR3: TGTGCCAGCAGCTTAATTTTCGGGCATTACTCCTACAATGAGCAGTTCTTC. It translates to CASSLIFGHYSYNEQFF. Filled out from reference TRBV7-2 and TRBJ2-1, the complete variable domain reads GAGVSQSPSNKVTEKGKDVELRCDPISGHTALYWYRQSLGQGLEFLIYFQGNSAPDKSGLPSDRFSAERTGGSVSTLTIQRTQQEDSAVYLCASSLIFGHYSYNEQFFGPGTRLTVL.

The chain uses TRBV9 and TRBJ1-3; the D is unclear. There are 14 residues in the CDR3. Germline CDR1 and CDR2: SGDLS and YYNGEE. Between the trimmed V and J ends, which lost 5 bases and 2 bases, there was a span of 11 bases. This CDR3 reads CASSPNRAGNTIYF. The DNA of the CDR3 is TGTGCCAGCAGTCCCAATAGGGCTGGAAACACCATATATTTT.

The J gene is TRBJ2-3, the V gene TRBV9; D is unresolved. The V end lost 0 bases, the J end lost 4 bases, and 6 bases lay between the germline ends. The CDR3 is 13 residues long. The germline CDR1 and CDR2 sequences are SGDLS and YYNGEE. CDR3 nucleotide sequence: TGTGCCAGCAGCGTAGCTCTTTCAGATACGCAGTATTTT. It specifies CASSVALSDTQYF. Variable domain in full (rest from reference TRBV9 and TRBJ2-3): DSGVTQTPKHLITATGQRVTLRCSPRSGDLSVYWYQQSLDQGLQFLIQYYNGEERAKGNILERFSAQQFPDLHSELNLSSLELGDSALYFCASSVALSDTQYFGPGTRLTVL.

This clone was seen more than once but under ten times. Different DNA sequences within this sample yield the same CDR3. The rearrangement uses TRBV19 and TRBJ1-1; D remains unclear. CDR3 length: 13 amino acids. The germline gives CDR1 LNHDA, CDR2 SQIVND (reference sequence). V lost 4 bases and J lost 0, with 6 bases in between. The CDR3 coding sequence is TGTGCCAGTAGTACGTCCATGAACACTGAAGCTTTCTTT. The encoded protein is CASSTSMNTEAFF.

The J gene is TRBJ2-7, the V gene TRBV7-2, with D possibly matching TRBD2 (5 bases). This CDR3 has 15 residues. In germline, CDR1 is SGHTA, CDR2 FQGNSA. V was trimmed by 2 bases and J by 2 bases, leaving 13 bases between them. The chain's CDR3 is CASSLFSRGPYEQYF. CDR3 nucleotides: TGTGCCAGCAGCTTATTTTCTCGGGGTCCCTACGAGCAGTACTTC.

This chain links TRBV10-3 with TRBJ1-2; D ambiguous. This CDR3 region has 12 residues. Germline V gene data show CDR1 as ENHRY and CDR2 as SYGVKD. The CDR3 loop reads CASKTENYGYTF. The CDR3 DNA reads as TGTGCGTCTAAAACGGAGAACTATGGCTACACCTTC.

The gene calls are TRBV6-5 and TRBJ1-5; D is uncertain. The CDR3 is made up of 15 amino acids. V lost 6 bases and J lost 3, with 15 bases in between. The germline V gene has CDR1 MNHEY and CDR2 SVGAGI. This CDR3 is CASSYNSKSNQPQHF. The CDR3 bases are TGTGCCAGCAGCTATAACTCCAAGTCCAATCAGCCCCAGCATTTT.